Listed below are T cell receptor beta chains from one sample, sequenced in a study of human T cells and chemical hapten exposure. Each CDR3 protein is one row after TCRdb ran MiXCR on the RACE reads. The sample yields approximately 350,000 distinct CDR3 sequences, approximately 6.9% seen once. Sequenced material: whole blood, taken in connection with sensitization to the hapten diphenylcyclopropenone (DPC). The origin of the receptors is a woman between 18 and 30 years old with alopecia areata. Some clones in this sample may be carry-over from other donors' samples. CDR3s include the opening cysteine and the closing phenylalanine or tryptophan. A D gene is named only where the DNA matches it firmly. Not every row has a clone size; where given, it reads once, few, many or a size class.

clone size	V gene	J gene	D gene	CDR3 DNA	CDR3 protein
NA	TRBV15	TRBJ2-3	NA	TGTGCCACCAGCAGAGTCCGGGAAATGACAGATACGCAGTATTTT	CATSRVREMTDTQYF
many	TRBV6-5	TRBJ2-3	NA	TGTGCCAGCAGATCCCCTAAACGGGGCACAGATACGCAGTATTTT	CASRSPKRGTDTQYF
few	TRBV4-2	TRBJ1-4	TRBD1	TGTGCCAGCAGCCAGGGGGACAGGGTGGCTAATGAAAAACTGTTTTTT	CASSQGDRVANEKLFF
NA	TRBV20-1	TRBJ1-4	NA	TGCAGTGCTAGCTTGGGGACTGTCGAAAAACTGTTTTTT	CSASLGTVEKLFF
many	TRBV10-2	TRBJ2-7	TRBD1	TGCGCCAGCAAGGGACAGGGTGCCTACGAGCAGTACTTC	CASKGQGAYEQYF
many	TRBV4-2	TRBJ1-1	NA	TGTGCCAGCAGCCAAGTAGCAGGGGAGAACACTGAAGCTTTCTTT	CASSQVAGENTEAFF
NA	TRBV7-9	TRBJ2-7	NA	TGTGCCAGCAGCTTAGTCTCCGGTTACGAGCAGTACTTC	CASSLVSGYEQYF
NA	TRBV7-2	TRBJ1-2	NA	TGTGCCAGCAGCCCCTACAAAGCTAACTATGGCTACACCTTC	CASSPYKANYGYTF
many	TRBV5-1	TRBJ2-7	TRBD1	TGCGCCAGCAGCGGTTCCGGGACAGGGGGCGACGAGCAGTACTTC	CASSGSGTGGDEQYF
NA	TRBV20-1	TRBJ2-2	TRBD2	TGCAGTGCTAGAGATATGGAGCGGGGGGTAGACACCGGGGAGCTGTTTTTT	CSARDMERGVDTGELFF
NA	TRBV7-9	TRBJ1-1	TRBD1	TGTGCCAGCAGCTCCCGACAGGGGGCGCCTTTGGCTGAAGCTTTCTTT	CASSSRQGAPLAEAFF
NA	TRBV28	TRBJ1-1	NA	TGTGCCAGCAGTTTGAGGGGGGGAGCGGCCCACAGGGAAGCTTTCTTT	CASSLRGGAAHREAFF
NA	TRBV7-9	TRBJ2-7	NA	TGTGCCAGCAGCCCCCCAGGGCCCCTAGAGCAGTACTTC	CASSPPGPLEQYF
few	TRBV7-6	TRBJ1-4	NA	TGTGCCAGCAGCCTAAAGCGCGATGAAAAACTGTTTTTT	CASSLKRDEKLFF
NA	TRBV6-6	TRBJ1-1	NA	TGTGCCAGCAGCCCTGCGGAGCTCACTGAAGCTTTCTTT	CASSPAELTEAFF
many	TRBV9	TRBJ1-6	NA	TGTGCCAGCAGCCTTATGGATAATTCACCCCTCCACTTT	CASSLMDNSPLHF
few	TRBV6-2/TRBV6-3	TRBJ1-5	TRBD1	TGTGCCAGCAGTGCGAGACAGGGCAGTTCCAATCAGCCCCAGCATTTT	CASSARQGSSNQPQHF
many	TRBV7-2	TRBJ2-1	NA	TGTGCCAGCAGCTTAGCCTCCGGGCAGGAGCAGTTCTTC	CASSLASGQEQFF
few	TRBV12-3/TRBV12-4	TRBJ1-1	NA	TGTGCCAGCAGCTTGGAATATGAAGCTTTCTTT	CASSLEYEAFF
NA	TRBV4-3	TRBJ2-3	TRBD2	TGCGCCAGCAGCCAAACCCCTTTCAGCGGGGGGTCGCCGACAGATACGCAGTATTTT	CASSQTPFSGGSPTDTQYF
few	TRBV6-1	TRBJ2-7	TRBD1	TGTGCCAGCAGGAATGACAGGGGTGCGAACGAGCAGTACTTC	CASRNDRGANEQYF
NA	TRBV7-2	TRBJ2-3	NA	TGTGCCAGCAGCTTAGTAGCTAGTGCAAGGCGAGATACGCAGTATTTT	CASSLVASARRDTQYF
NA	TRBV5-1	TRBJ2-1	TRBD1	TGCGCCAGCAGGTCCGGGACAGGGGGCTCCTACAATGAGCAGTTCTTC	CASRSGTGGSYNEQFF
NA	TRBV6-5	TRBJ2-5	NA	TGTGCCAGCAGTCACTCGTGGGACGGAGAGACCCAGTACTTC	CASSHSWDGETQYF
NA	TRBV20-1	TRBJ1-5	NA	TGCAGTGCTAGAGATCTTACTTCCCAGAAAAATCAGCCCCAGCATTTT	CSARDLTSQKNQPQHF
many	TRBV6-5	TRBJ2-1	TRBD1	TGTGCCAGCAGCCCCGACAGGGCTGAGCAGTTCTTC	CASSPDRAEQFF
NA	TRBV7-2	TRBJ1-3	NA	TGTGCCAGCAGCTTAGGGCTCGGAAACACCATATATTTT	CASSLGLGNTIYF
NA	TRBV5-5	TRBJ1-1	TRBD1	TGTGCCAGCAGCTACCGGGACAGGGGGCTCGAAGCTTTCTTT	CASSYRDRGLEAFF
many	TRBV14	TRBJ2-5	NA	TGTGCCAGCAGCCAATTCCAGAGGGAGACCCAGTACTTC	CASSQFQRETQYF
NA	TRBV10-3	TRBJ1-1	NA	TGTGCCACCTCTCTGGGGACTGAAGCTTTCTTT	CATSLGTEAFF
NA	TRBV19	TRBJ1-5	TRBD1	TGTGCCAGTAACGCAGGGGGGCCCCAGCATTTT	CASNAGGPQHF
NA	TRBV27	TRBJ2-1	TRBD2	TGTGCCAGCAGTGAGCCGGGGGGGCCTTCAAATGAGCAGTTCTTC	CASSEPGGPSNEQFF
NA	TRBV6-2/TRBV6-3	TRBJ1-2	TRBD1	TGTGCCAGCAGTTCGGGACAGTCTTATGGCTACACCTTC	CASSSGQSYGYTF
NA	TRBV20-1	TRBJ2-1	TRBD2	TGCAGTGCTAGAGATCGGCGGGGGGTCAACAATGAGCAGTTCTTC	CSARDRRGVNNEQFF
few	TRBV28	TRBJ2-5	NA	TGTGCCAGTCAGGCGGGGCTGGAGACCCAGTACTTC	CASQAGLETQYF
many	TRBV18	TRBJ2-3	TRBD1	TGTGCCAGCTCACCAGACAGGGCCACAGATACGCAGTATTTT	CASSPDRATDTQYF
NA	TRBV20-1	TRBJ1-3	NA	TGCAGTGTCATGGGAGGTGGAAACACCATATATTTT	CSVMGGGNTIYF
few	TRBV7-8	TRBJ1-5	TRBD1	TGTGCCAGCAGCTTACGGGACAGAAATACACATAGCAATCAGCCCCAGCATTTT	CASSLRDRNTHSNQPQHF
few	TRBV6-1	TRBJ2-2	NA	TGTGCCAGCAGGGGGCTGAACACCGGGGAGCTGTTTTTT	CASRGLNTGELFF
many	TRBV7-9	TRBJ1-5	TRBD1	TGTGCCAGCAGCTCGGACAGGGTTTCGGGTCAGCCCCAGCATTTT	CASSSDRVSGQPQHF
NA	TRBV6-2/TRBV6-3	TRBJ1-2	TRBD1	TGTGCCAGCGGAGTATATTCCGGGACAGGATATGGCTACACCTTC	CASGVYSGTGYGYTF
NA	TRBV14	TRBJ1-6	NA	TGTGCCAGCAGCCAAGCCCGGGTCTATAATTCACCCCTCCACTTT	CASSQARVYNSPLHF
NA	TRBV29-1	TRBJ2-3	NA	TGCAGCGTTGGGGCTGGGGACGTCGCAGATACGCAGTATTTT	CSVGAGDVADTQYF
few	TRBV6-5	TRBJ2-7	TRBD1	TGTGCCAGCAGACTGGGGGACAGGGTCCACGAGCAGTACTTC	CASRLGDRVHEQYF
few	TRBV12-3/TRBV12-4	TRBJ1-1	NA	TGTGCCAGCAGCTCCTTACATCCCACAGGGCCGGGGTCTGAAGCTTTCTTT	CASSSLHPTGPGSEAFF
NA	TRBV7-6	TRBJ1-3	NA	TGTGCCAGCAGCTCCCCCACCCCTGGAAACACCATATATTTT	CASSSPTPGNTIYF
many	TRBV7-2	TRBJ2-3	NA	TGTGCCAGCAGCTTATCCGGGTTAAGTCGCGCAGATACGCAGTATTTT	CASSLSGLSRADTQYF
NA	TRBV5-6	TRBJ2-7	NA	TGTGCCAGCAGCTTGCGCGGGGCCAAAGAGCAGTACTTC	CASSLRGAKEQYF
NA	TRBV6-6	TRBJ1-5	NA	TGTGCCAGCAGTTCCACCAATAGCAATCAGCCCCAGCATTTT	CASSSTNSNQPQHF
few	TRBV5-1	TRBJ2-7	NA	TGCGCCAGCAGCTTGGGGGGGGCCGCCCCAAAAGAGCAGTACTTC	CASSLGGAAPKEQYF
NA	TRBV29-1	TRBJ1-1	NA	TGCAGCGTTCGGAGGGAAGGTGGTAACGCTGAAGCTTTCTTT	CSVRREGGNAEAFF
many	TRBV29-1	TRBJ2-3	NA	TGCAGCGTTTTCCCACGTGGGGAAGATACGCAGTATTTT	CSVFPRGEDTQYF
many	TRBV10-3	TRBJ1-1	NA	TGTGCCATCAGTGATGGACAGAATTCGAACACTGAAGCTTTCTTT	CAISDGQNSNTEAFF